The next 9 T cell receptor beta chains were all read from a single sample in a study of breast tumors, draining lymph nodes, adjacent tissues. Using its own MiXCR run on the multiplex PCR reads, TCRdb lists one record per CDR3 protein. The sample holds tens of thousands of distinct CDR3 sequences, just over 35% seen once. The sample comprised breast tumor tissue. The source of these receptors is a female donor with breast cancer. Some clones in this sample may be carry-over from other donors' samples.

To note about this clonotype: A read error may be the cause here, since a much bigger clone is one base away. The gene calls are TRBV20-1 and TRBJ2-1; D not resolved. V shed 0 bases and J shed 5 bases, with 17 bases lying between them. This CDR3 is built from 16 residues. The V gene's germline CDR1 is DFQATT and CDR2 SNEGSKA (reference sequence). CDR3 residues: CSARDESGYLHNEQFF. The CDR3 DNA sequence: TGCAGTGCTAGAGATGAATCTGGGTACCTCCACAATGAGCAGTTCTTC.

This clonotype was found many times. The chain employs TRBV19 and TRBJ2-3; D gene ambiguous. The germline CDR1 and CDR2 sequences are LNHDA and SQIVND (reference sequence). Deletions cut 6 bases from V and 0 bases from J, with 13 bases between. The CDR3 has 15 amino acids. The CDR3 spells CASRSQFPSTDTQYF. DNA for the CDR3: TGTGCCAGTAGGAGTCAATTCCCCAGCACAGATACGCAGTATTTT. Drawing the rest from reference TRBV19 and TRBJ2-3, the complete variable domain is DGGITQSPKYLFRKEGQNVTLSCEQNLNHDAMYWYRQDPGQGLRLIYYSQIVNDFQKGDIAEGYSVSREKKESFPLTVTSAQKNPTAFYLCASRSQFPSTDTQYFGPGTRLTVL.

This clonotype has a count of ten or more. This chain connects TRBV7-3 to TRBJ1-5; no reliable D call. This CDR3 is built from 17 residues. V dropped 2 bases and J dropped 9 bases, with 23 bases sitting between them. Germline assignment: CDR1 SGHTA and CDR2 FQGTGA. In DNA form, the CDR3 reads TGTGCCAGCAGCTTATCTAACACCTCCCCGAATTCGTGGCCCCAGCATTTT. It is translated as CASSLSNTSPNSWPQHF.

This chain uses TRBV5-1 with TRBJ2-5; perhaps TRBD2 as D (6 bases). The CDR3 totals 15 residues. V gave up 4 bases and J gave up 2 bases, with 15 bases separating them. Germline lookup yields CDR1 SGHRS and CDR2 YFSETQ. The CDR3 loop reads CASSPRRLAQETQYF. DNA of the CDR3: TGCGCCAGCAGCCCCCGCAGGCTAGCGCAAGAGACCCAGTACTTC.

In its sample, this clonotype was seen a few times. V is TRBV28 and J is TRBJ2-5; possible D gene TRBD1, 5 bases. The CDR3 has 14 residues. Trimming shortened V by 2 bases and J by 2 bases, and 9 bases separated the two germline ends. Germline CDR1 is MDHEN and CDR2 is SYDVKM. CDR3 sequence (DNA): TGTGCCAGCAGTTTACGGTCAGGGCAAGAGACCCAGTACTTC. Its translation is CASSLRSGQETQYF.

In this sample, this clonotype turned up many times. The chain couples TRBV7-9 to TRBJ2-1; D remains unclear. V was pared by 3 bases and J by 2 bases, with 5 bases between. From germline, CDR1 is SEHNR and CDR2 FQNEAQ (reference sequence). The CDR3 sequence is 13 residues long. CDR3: CASSFRTYNEQFF. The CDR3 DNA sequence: TGTGCCAGCAGCTTCAGAACCTACAATGAGCAGTTCTTC. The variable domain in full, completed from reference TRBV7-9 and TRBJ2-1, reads DTGVSQNPRHKITKRGQNVTFRCDPISEHNRLYWYRQTLGQGPEFLTYFQNEAQLEKSRLLSDRFSAERPKGSFSTLEIQRTEQGDSAMYLCASSFRTYNEQFFGPGTRLTVL.

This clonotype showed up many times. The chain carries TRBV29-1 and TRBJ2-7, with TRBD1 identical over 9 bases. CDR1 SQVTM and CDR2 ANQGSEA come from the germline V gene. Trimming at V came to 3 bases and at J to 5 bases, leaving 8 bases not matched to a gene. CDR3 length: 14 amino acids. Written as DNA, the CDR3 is TGCAGCGTTGACTTTGGGACAGGGTTCGACGAGCAGTACTTC. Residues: CSVDFGTGFDEQYF.

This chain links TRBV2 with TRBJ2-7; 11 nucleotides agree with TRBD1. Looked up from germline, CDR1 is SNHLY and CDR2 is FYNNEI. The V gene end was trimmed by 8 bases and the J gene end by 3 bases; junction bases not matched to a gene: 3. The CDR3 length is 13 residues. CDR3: CASGTGGVYEQYF. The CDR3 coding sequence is TGTGCCAGCGGGACAGGGGGAGTCTACGAGCAGTACTTC.

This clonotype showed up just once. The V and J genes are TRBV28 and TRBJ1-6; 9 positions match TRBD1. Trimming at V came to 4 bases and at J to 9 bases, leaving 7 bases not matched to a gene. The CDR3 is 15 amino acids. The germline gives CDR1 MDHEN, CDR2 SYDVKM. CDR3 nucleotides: TGTGCCAGCAGTTCAGGACAGGGGAGGAGTTCACCCCTCCACTTT. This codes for CASSSGQGRSSPLHF.